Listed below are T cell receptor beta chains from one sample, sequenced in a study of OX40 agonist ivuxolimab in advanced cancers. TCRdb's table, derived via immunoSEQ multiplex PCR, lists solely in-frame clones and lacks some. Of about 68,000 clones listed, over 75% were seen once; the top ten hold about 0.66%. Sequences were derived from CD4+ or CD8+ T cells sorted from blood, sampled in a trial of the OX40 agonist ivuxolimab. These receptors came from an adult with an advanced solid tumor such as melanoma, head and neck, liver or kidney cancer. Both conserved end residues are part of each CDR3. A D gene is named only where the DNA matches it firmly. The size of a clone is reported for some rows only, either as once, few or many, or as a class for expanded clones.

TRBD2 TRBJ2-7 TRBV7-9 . CASSSFLAGGSYEQYF TGTGCCAGCAGCTCTTTCCTGGCGGGGGGATCCTACGAGCAGTACTTC
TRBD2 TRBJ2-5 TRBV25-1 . CASSPAEGAGGRQETQYF TGTGCCAGCAGCCCCGCTGAGGGAGCGGGGGGGCGGCAAGAGACCCAGTACTTC
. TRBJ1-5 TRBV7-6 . CASSLEQGNQPQHF TGTGCCAGCAGCTTAGAACAGGGCAATCAGCCCCAGCATTTT
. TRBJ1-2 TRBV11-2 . CASSLYRDGTGYTF TGTGCCAGCAGCTTATATAGGGACGGTACTGGCTACACCTTC
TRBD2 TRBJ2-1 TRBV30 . CAWSVRGGPPCNEQFF TGTGCCTGGAGTGTCCGGGGGGGCCCCCCGTGCAATGAGCAGTTCTTC
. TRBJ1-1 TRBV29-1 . CSVDGQNTEAFF TGCAGCGTTGACGGCCAGAACACTGAAGCTTTCTTT
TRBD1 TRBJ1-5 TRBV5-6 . CASSGTGAPNQPQHF TGTGCCAGCAGCGGGACAGGGGCGCCCAATCAGCCCCAGCATTTT
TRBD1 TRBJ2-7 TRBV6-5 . CASSYSGQGAREQYF TGTGCCAGCAGTTACTCGGGGCAGGGGGCGCGGGAGCAGTACTTC
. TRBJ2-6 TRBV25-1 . CASSEEWQGDVLTF TGTGCCAGCAGTGAAGAGTGGCAGGGAGACGTCCTGACTTTC
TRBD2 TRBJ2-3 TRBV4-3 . CASSQKITGTSGGTDTQYF TGCGCCAGCAGCCAGAAAATCACCGGGACTAGCGGAGGCACAGATACGCAGTATTTT
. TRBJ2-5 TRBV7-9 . CASSTTNSIHF TGTGCCAGCAGTACAACAAACTCCATACACTTC
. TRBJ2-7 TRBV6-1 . CASSEAPRRYSYEQYF TGTGCCAGCAGTGAGGCCCCCAGGCGATACTCCTACGAGCAGTACTTC
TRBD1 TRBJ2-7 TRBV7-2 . CASSLGPGQPYEQYF TGTGCCAGCAGCTTAGGCCCGGGACAGCCCTACGAGCAGTACTTC
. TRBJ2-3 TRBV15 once CATSILDTRTDTQYF TGTGCCACCAGCATTTTAGACACCCGCACAGATACGCAGTATTTT
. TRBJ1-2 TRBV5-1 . CASSLGQEKTNYGYTF TGCGCCAGCAGCTTGGGACAGGAAAAGACAAACTATGGCTACACCTTC
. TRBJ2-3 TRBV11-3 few CASSLEAGTDTQYF TGTGCCAGCAGCTTAGAGGCGGGCACAGATACGCAGTATTTT
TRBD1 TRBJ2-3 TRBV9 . CASARGWTGGTDTQYF TGTGCCAGCGCAAGGGGGTGGACAGGGGGCACAGATACGCAGTATTTT
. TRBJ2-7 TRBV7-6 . CASSLATGSEQYF TGTGCCAGCAGCCTAGCGACAGGGTCCGAGCAGTACTTC
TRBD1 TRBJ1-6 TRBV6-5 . CASSSTGYSPLHF TGTGCCAGCAGTTCGACAGGGTATTCACCCCTCCACTTT
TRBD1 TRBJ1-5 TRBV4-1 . CASSQGTGYSNQPQHF TGCGCCAGCAGCCAGGGGACAGGGTATAGCAATCAGCCCCAGCATTTT
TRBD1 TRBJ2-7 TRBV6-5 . CASSRATGAYEQYF TGTGCCAGCAGTCGCGCGACAGGGGCCTACGAGCAGTACTTC
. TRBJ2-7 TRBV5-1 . CASSTGHTSSYEQYF TGCGCCAGCAGCACAGGACACACCAGCTCCTACGAGCAGTACTTC
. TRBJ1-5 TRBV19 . CVSSTPRQSNQPQHF TGTGTCAGTAGTACACCGCGACAGAGCAATCAGCCCCAGCATTTT
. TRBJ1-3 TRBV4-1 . CASSQDSRSGNTIYF TGCGCCAGCAGCCAAGATTCGAGGTCTGGAAACACCATATATTTT
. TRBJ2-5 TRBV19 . CASSIGGFETQYF TGTGCCAGTAGTATAGGAGGGTTCGAGACCCAGTACTTC
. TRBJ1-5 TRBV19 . CASSILQQNQPQHF TGTGCCAGTAGTATTCTCCAGCAAAATCAGCCCCAGCATTTT
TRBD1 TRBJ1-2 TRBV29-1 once CSVLPLTGVGYTF TGCAGCGTTCTTCCCCTAACAGGGGTTGGCTACACCTTC
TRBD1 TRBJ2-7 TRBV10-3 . CAISESRTGSSYEQYF TGTGCCATCAGTGAGTCCCGGACAGGGAGCTCCTACGAGCAGTACTTC
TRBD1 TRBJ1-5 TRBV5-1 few CASSLNTGVNQPQHF TGCGCCAGCAGCTTGAATACAGGGGTTAATCAGCCCCAGCATTTT
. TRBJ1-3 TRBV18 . CASSPGFAYTIYF TGTGCCAGCTCACCAGGGTTTGCATACACCATATATTTT
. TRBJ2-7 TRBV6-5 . CASSYWTGTLYEQYF TGTGCCAGCAGTTACTGGACCGGGACTCTATACGAGCAGTACTTC
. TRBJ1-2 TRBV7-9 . CASSRPSTLHGYTF TGTGCCAGCAGCCGTCCCAGCACCCTCCATGGCTACACCTTC
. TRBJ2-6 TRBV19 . CASISGANVLTF TGTGCCAGTATTTCTGGGGCCAACGTCCTGACTTTC
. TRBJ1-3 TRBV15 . CATSRDRLADSGNTIYF TGTGCCACCAGCAGAGATCGTTTGGCGGACTCTGGAAACACCATATATTTT
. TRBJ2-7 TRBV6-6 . CASTTRQGGGEQYF TGTGCCAGCACCACCCGCCAGGGGGGCGGCGAGCAGTACTTC